The 2 T cell receptor beta chains in this list originate from one sample, sequenced in a study of cytomegalovirus exposure and HLA in healthy donors (dated by TCRdb to about 2017). To prepare the library, the immunoSEQ multiplex PCR assay was applied. For the multiplex PCR, a mixture combining 60 forward primers for TCR Vbeta segments and 13 reverse primers for TCR Jbeta segments was used. As stored in TCRdb, this immuneACCESS dataset retains in-frame rearrangements with V and J assigned. A fraction of the clones does not appear; measured against another copy, unresolved V genes explain less than half of the discrepancy, and the remainder lacks a known reason. Here the sample has around 130,000 clones; 8.5% occur a single time. The top ten constitute 5% to 6% of the sample. The sequencing sample was made of PBMCs. Receptors were obtained from a man in his forties in good health and CMV-seronegative.

The J gene is TRBJ1-1, the V gene TRBV7-8; unclear D gene. The germline V gene has CDR1 SGHVS and CDR2 FQNEAQ. Trimming left V 2 bases short and J 2 bases short, with 6 bases between. CDR3 length equals 13 residues. The CDR3 region has the DNA TGTGCCAGCAGCTTAACACCCAACACTGAAGCTTTCTTT. It translates to CASSLTPNTEAFF. The full variable domain, in which reference TRBV7-8 and TRBJ1-1 provide the parts outside the CDR3, is GAGVSQSPRYKVAKRGQDVALRCDPISGHVSLFWYQQALGQGPEFLTYFQNEAQLDKSGLPSDRFFAERPEGSVSTLKIQRTQQEDSAVYLCASSLTPNTEAFFGQGTRLTVV.

This clone has a handful of counts. V usage is TRBV27 and J usage is TRBJ2-2; TRBD2 agrees at 12 bases. Germline trimming cut 5 bases from V and 4 bases from J; bases unmatched to any gene: 5. There are 16 residues in the CDR3. Germline CDR1 reads MNHEY; CDR2 reads SMNVEV (reference sequence). Here the CDR3 DNA reads TGTGCCAGCAGTCCCACTAGCGGGGGGCCCACCGGGGAGCTGTTTTTT. It is translated as CASSPTSGGPTGELFF.